The sequence of this TCR beta chain was determined in a study of CD8 T cells in cerebrospinal fluid in Alzheimer's disease (dated by TCRdb to 2020 to 2021). For the wider study: CSF T cell clonal expansion was assessed with two single-cell approaches: plate-based nested PCR sequencing and droplet-based sequencing. In the droplet-based CSF analysis comparing patients with controls, there were about 9 healthy controls (around 11,000 cells) and about 9 patients with MCI or Alzheimer's disease (approximately 10,000 cells). Whether clonally expanded T cells were present in cerebrospinal fluid from healthy elderly individuals and from patients with neurodegenerative disease was tested. A total of fewer than 30 samples were covered by the CSF gene-expression analysis, which included Parkinson's disease patients. What the authors observed across the whole study: In pooled data, a highly expanded clone (at least 3% of TCRs) was found in 1 of 10 healthy subjects versus most of the 6 Alzheimer's patients. Finding EBV-specific TCRs in CSF, the authors cautioned, does not establish a causal link between EBV and Alzheimer's disease. The EBV-specific clones were neither the most highly expanded clones nor enriched among patients. A higher percentage of TCRs was made up by the largest CSF clone in patients with MCI or Alzheimer's disease than in controls. Only samples with detectable clones went into the overall clonality comparison: around eleven healthy, 5 MCI, 5 AD, and 6 PD.

From the cysteine up to the phenylalanine, the CDR3 has a length of 15 residues. The coding DNA is unavailable. CDR1 SEHNR and CDR2 FQNEAQ are derived from the germline V gene (reference sequence). This clonotype qualifies as medium-sized (0.01 to 0.1%) by its frequency, with no count on file. Its antigen is still unknown. Every participant was in good physical condition and had no acute infectious disease. Live CSF cells for droplet-based sequencing were sorted with a live/dead marker. CSF was obtained by lumbar puncture, and immune cells were pelleted by centrifugation at 300g. CSF samples were inspected for red blood cells, and any blood-contaminated sample was excluded. CSF cells were cryopreserved in freezing medium, frozen overnight at -80 degrees C, and subsequently stored in liquid nitrogen. Before analysis, CSF samples had been stored for less than six months. Libraries came from 10x single-cell sequencing. 10X Genomics single-cell V(D)J and 5' gene-expression libraries were used to profile CSF cells. An Illumina NextSeq550 was used to sequence CSF single-cell TCR libraries. The original pipeline was this. V(D)J reads were aligned to the vdj-GRCh38 alts ensemble 2.0.0 reference and were analysed with the Cell Ranger vdj pipeline. Cell barcodes sharing the same set of productive CDR3 nucleotide sequences were defined as clonotypes. To link clonality with transcriptional profiles, clonotype information was added to the Seurat v3.0 gene-expression metadata. Any CSF cell with more than 1,800 genes, more than 7,500 UMIs or more than 10% mitochondrial reads was removed. To find TCRs with known antigen specificity, CDR3-beta sequences were matched against VDJdb. Clone sharing was examined by network analysis using the R package qgraph, in which only TCRs with complete alpha and beta chains were included. Reprocessed by TCRdb, the reads give a single entry per CDR3 protein sequence, without DNA. These V and J calls rely on TCRdb rather than the paper's analysis. The sample's records list over a thousand distinct CDR3 sequences. The ten most abundant clones make up less than 9.5% of the sample.

Sequenced input: cerebrospinal fluid. This clonotype originated in a human donor in good health. The sequence is built from TRBV7-9 and TRBJ1-4. The CDR3 region: CASSRAGTTNEKLFF.